These 19 T cell receptor beta chains came from one sample sequenced in a study of blood T cell repertoires in COVID-19. Data came from immunoSEQ multiplex PCR; TCRdb stores just in-frame clones and leaves some out. The sample shows 200,000 to 250,000 clones, roughly 81% of them seen only once. The sample taken for sequencing was peripheral blood. These receptors were collected from a man aged 40-55 years with acute or convalescent COVID-19.

The genes are TRBV12-5 and TRBJ1-1; 7 bases align to TRBD1. CDR1 is LGHNT and CDR2 is FRNRAP in the germline V gene. J gave up 3 bases and V 1 base, and 5 bases lay outside the gene matches. The CDR3 extends over 15 amino acids. The CDR3 sequence is CASGLEETGDTEAFF. Here the CDR3 DNA reads TGTGCTAGTGGTTTGGAGGAAACAGGGGACACTGAAGCTTTCTTT.

The V call is TRBV15, the J call TRBJ1-1; D gene uncertain. Trimming took off 2 bases at V and 1 base at J, with 8 bases between the two ends. Germline CDR1 reads LNHNV; CDR2 reads YYDKDF (reference sequence). The CDR3 is 14 residues long. The CDR3 sequence: CATSRHTENTEAFF. CDR3 nucleotides: TGTGCCACCAGCAGACACACAGAGAACACTGAAGCTTTCTTT.

The chain is built from TRBV4-1 and TRBJ1-2; no reliable D call. Trimming removed 1 base at V and 6 bases at J, with 9 bases between. The CDR3 runs 13 residues. Germline V gene lookup returns CDR1 MGHRA and CDR2 YSYEKL. CDR3 sequence: CASSQVSGDGYTF. CDR3 DNA sequence: TGCGCCAGCAGCCAAGTTAGCGGGGATGGCTACACCTTC.

This clone turned up a few times. Different DNA sequences within this sample yield the same CDR3. The chain uses TRBV6-2 or TRBV6-3 and TRBJ1-2, with 9 positions matching TRBD1. Unmatched junction bases numbered 4, after V lost 4 bases and J lost 4 bases. The CDR3 length is 14 residues. Germline loops: CDR1 MNHEY, CDR2 SVGEGT. This chain's CDR3 is CASSSTGGGYGYTF. The DNA of the CDR3 is TGTGCCAGCAGTTCTACAGGGGGCGGCTATGGCTACACCTTC.

The V call is TRBV7-6, the J call TRBJ1-5; TRBD1 matches at 8 bases. Germline values: CDR1 SGHVS, CDR2 FNYEAQ. The CDR3 is made up of 15 amino acids. The V gene end was trimmed by 1 base and the J gene end by 3 bases; junction bases not matched to a gene: 2. This CDR3 reads CASSLGQGPNQPQHF. CDR3 sequence (DNA): TGTGCCAGCAGCTTAGGACAGGGGCCCAATCAGCCCCAGCATTTT.

The chain is built from TRBV5-8 and TRBJ2-7, with D unclear. CDR1 and CDR2 (germline): SGHTS, YDEGEE. This CDR3 contains 13 residues. Trimming took 2 bases from V and 2 from J, leaving 8 bases between them. CDR3 DNA: TGTGCCAGCAGCTTAATCGGTACCTACGAGCAGTACTTC. Amino acid sequence: CASSLIGTYEQYF.

The genes are TRBV6-2 or TRBV6-3 and TRBJ1-1; D uncertain. Germline-derived CDR1 and CDR2 are MNHEY and SVGEGT. V shed 6 bases and J shed 1 base, with 18 bases lying between them. The CDR3 has 16 amino acids. The CDR3 bases are TGTGCCAGCAGCCCCGGAGGGCATTACGAGAACACTGAAGCTTTCTTT. Translating it yields CASSPGGHYENTEAFF.

This clone appeared a few times. CDR3 bases: TGTGCCAGTAGTGTCCTTAATCAGCCCCAGCATTTT. It yields the protein CASSVLNQPQHF. The genes are TRBV19 and TRBJ1-5; no clear D gene. Trimming took 5 bases from V and 4 from J, leaving 6 bases between them. The germline CDR1 and CDR2 sequences are LNHDA and SQIVND (reference sequence). This CDR3 contains 12 residues.

V is TRBV16 and J is TRBJ2-5; 7 positions agree with TRBD2. With V trimmed by 0 bases and J by 1 base, 5 bases remained unmatched. Germline V lookup: CDR1 KGHSY, CDR2 FQNENV. The CDR3 has 16 amino acids. The CDR3 here is CASSQSVGGSQETQYF. CDR3 coding DNA: TGTGCCAGCAGCCAATCCGTCGGGGGGTCCCAAGAGACCCAGTACTTC.

The J gene is TRBJ2-3, the V gene TRBV5-1; tentative D call: TRBD1 (6 bases). The germline V and J ends were trimmed by 5 bases and 3 bases, with 16 bases remaining between them. This CDR3 contains 15 residues. Germline lookup yields CDR1 SGHRS and CDR2 YFSETQ. CDR3 region: CASRTGVWVTDTQYF. For the CDR3, the DNA is TGCGCCAGCAGGACAGGCGTCTGGGTGACAGATACGCAGTATTTT.

Only a few counts were recorded for this clone. The junction differs from germline at one of its ends, possibly a read error. Additional DNA sequences in this sample encode the identical CDR3. The J gene is TRBJ1-1, the V gene TRBV11-3; perhaps TRBD1 as D (5 bases). CDR1 and CDR2 (germline): SGHNT, YENEEA. The CDR3 has 14 amino acids. The chain's CDR3 is CASSLDRGSTEAFF. CDR3 sequence (DNA): TGTGCCAGCAGCCTAGACAGAGGGAGCACTGAAGCTTTCTTT.

The sample holds one count of this clone. V and J are TRBV6-4 and TRBJ2-5; no reliable D call. In germline, CDR1 is MRHNA, CDR2 SNTAGT. Trimming shortened V by 8 bases and J by 0 bases, and 16 bases separated the two germline ends. The CDR3 consists of 15 residues. In DNA, the CDR3 is TGTGCCAGCGCAAGAGGAGAGCTAGACCAAGAGACCCAGTACTTC. Translated: CASARGELDQETQYF.

The chain joins TRBV6-5 to TRBJ1-2; 9 positions agree with TRBD1. CDR1 is MNHEY, CDR2 SVGAGI, per germline. The length of the CDR3 is 13 residues. V was pared by 5 bases and J by 11 bases, with 9 bases of the junction left unmatched. The DNA of the CDR3 is TGTGCCAGCAGTCCCCCGACAGGGGGGGAGTACACCTTC. Translation gives CASSPPTGGEYTF.

This clone occurred a few times. J is TRBJ1-1 and V is TRBV5-6; D is uncertain. Germline lookup yields CDR1 SGHDT and CDR2 YYEEEE. There are 14 residues in the CDR3. With 2 bases removed from V and 0 bases from J, the gap between germline ends came to 8 bases. CDR3 protein: CASSLSEMNTEAFF. In nucleotides, the CDR3 is TGTGCCAGCAGCTTAAGTGAGATGAACACTGAAGCTTTCTTT.

The gene calls are TRBV2 and TRBJ2-5; tentatively, D is TRBD2 (5 bases). V lost 0 bases and J 5 bases, leaving 19 bases between the germline ends. Germline V gene lookup returns CDR1 SNHLY and CDR2 FYNNEI. This CDR3 comprises 17 residues. The CDR3 DNA reads as TGTGCCAGCAGTGAAGCGCTTCGTGAGGGTCCCAGGGAGACCCAGTACTTC. This gives the protein CASSEALREGPRETQYF.

J is TRBJ2-5 and V is TRBV10-2, with 9 bases fitting TRBD2. Germline lookup yields CDR1 WSHSY and CDR2 SAAADI. V lost 6 bases, J lost 4 bases, and 0 bases stayed unmatched. The CDR3 runs 12 residues. CDR3 protein: CASRRGGETQYF. The CDR3 DNA sequence: TGCGCCAGCAGGCGGGGGGGAGAGACCCAGTACTTC.

The rearrangement joins TRBV19 to TRBJ1-3; D is unclear. Trimming stripped 1 base from V and 3 bases from J, with 7 bases between. This CDR3 has 14 residues. Looked up from germline, CDR1 is LNHDA and CDR2 is SQIVND (reference sequence). DNA of the CDR3: TGTGCCAGTAGTATAGCTTCCTATGGAAACACCATATATTTT. It encodes CASSIASYGNTIYF.

V is TRBV9 and J is TRBJ2-3; no definite D call. Germline CDR1 and CDR2: SGDLS and YYNGEE. This CDR3 is 14 amino acids long. V was cut by 1 base and J by 0 bases, with 6 bases left in between. The CDR3 sequence is CASSVLVSTDTQYF. The CDR3 nucleotides read TGTGCCAGCAGCGTACTCGTAAGCACAGATACGCAGTATTTT. The full variable domain, rest sourced from reference TRBV9 and TRBJ2-3, is DSGVTQTPKHLITATGQRVTLRCSPRSGDLSVYWYQQSLDQGLQFLIQYYNGEERAKGNILERFSAQQFPDLHSELNLSSLELGDSALYFCASSVLVSTDTQYFGPGTRLTVL.

This chain uses TRBV30 with TRBJ1-2; D possibly corresponds to TRBD1 (6 bases). The CDR3 is made up of 13 amino acids. Germline CDR1 is GTSNPN and CDR2 is SVGIG (reference sequence). The V gene lost 5 bases and the J gene lost 8 bases, with 18 bases spanning the gap. The CDR3 coding sequence is TGTGCCTGGTACAGGGCTCGCGGAAGAGGCTACACCTTC. This encodes CAWYRARGRGYTF. The variable domain in full, completed from reference TRBV30 and TRBJ1-2, reads SQTIHQWPATLVQPVGSPLSLECTVEGTSNPNLYWYRQAAGRGLQLLFYSVGIGQISSEVPQNLSASRPQDRQFILSSKKLLLSDSGFYLCAWYRARGRGYTFGSGTRLTVV.